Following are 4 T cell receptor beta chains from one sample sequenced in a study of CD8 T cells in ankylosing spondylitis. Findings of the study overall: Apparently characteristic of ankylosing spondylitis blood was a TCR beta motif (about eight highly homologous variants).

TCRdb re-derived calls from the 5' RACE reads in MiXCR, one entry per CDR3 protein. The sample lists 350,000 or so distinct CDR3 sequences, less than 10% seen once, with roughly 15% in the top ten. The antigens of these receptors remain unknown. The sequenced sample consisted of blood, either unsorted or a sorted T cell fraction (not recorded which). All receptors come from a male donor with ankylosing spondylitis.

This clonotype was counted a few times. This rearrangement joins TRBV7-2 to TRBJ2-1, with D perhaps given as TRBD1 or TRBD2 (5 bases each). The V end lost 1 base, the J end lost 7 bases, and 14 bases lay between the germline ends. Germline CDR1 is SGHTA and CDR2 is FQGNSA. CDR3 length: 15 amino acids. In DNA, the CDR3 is TGTGCCAGCAGCTTAGGGGGGTCCCTTGGGAATGAGCAGTTCTTC. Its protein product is CASSLGGSLGNEQFF.

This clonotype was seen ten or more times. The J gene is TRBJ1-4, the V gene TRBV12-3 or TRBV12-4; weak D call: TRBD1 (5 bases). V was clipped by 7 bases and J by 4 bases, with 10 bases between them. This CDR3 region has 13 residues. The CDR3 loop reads CASTRQLNEKLFF. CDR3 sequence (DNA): TGTGCCAGCACCAGACAGCTTAATGAAAAACTGTTTTTT.

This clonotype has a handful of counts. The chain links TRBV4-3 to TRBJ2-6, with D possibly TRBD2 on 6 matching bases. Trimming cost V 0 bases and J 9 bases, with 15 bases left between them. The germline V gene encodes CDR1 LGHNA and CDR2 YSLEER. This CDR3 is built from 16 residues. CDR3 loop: CASSQDRGTRGNVLTF. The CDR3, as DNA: TGCGCCAGCAGCCAAGATCGGGGGACTCGCGGCAACGTCCTGACTTTC.

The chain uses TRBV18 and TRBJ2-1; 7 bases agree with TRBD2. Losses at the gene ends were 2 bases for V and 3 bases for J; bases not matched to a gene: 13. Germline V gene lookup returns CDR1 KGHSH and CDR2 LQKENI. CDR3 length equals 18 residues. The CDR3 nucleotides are TGTGCCAGCTCACCAGTACCGGGACTATCCGAGTACTACAATGAGCAGTTCTTC. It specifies CASSPVPGLSEYYNEQFF.